The 19 T cell receptor beta chains below all came from one sample that was sequenced in a study of T cell repertoires in ileal Crohn's disease. Described time point: neoterminal ileum biopsy at postoperative endoscopy, about 6 months after surgery. Data came from immunoSEQ multiplex PCR; TCRdb stores just in-frame clones and leaves some out. The data show roughly 17,000 clones, approximately 70% seen once. Material: ileal tissue. The origin of the receptors is an adult with Crohn's disease.

This clone was seen a handful of times. The chain couples TRBV6-1 to TRBJ2-5; 7 bases align to TRBD1. Germline V gives CDR1 MNHNS, CDR2 SASEGT. The CDR3 is 15 residues long. J was trimmed by 4 bases and V by 5 bases; bases with no gene match: 10. The CDR3 region is CASSSTIAGGETQYF. DNA for the CDR3: TGTGCCAGCAGTTCCACCATCGCAGGGGGAGAGACCCAGTACTTC.

This clone was observed a handful of times. The genes are TRBV4-3 and TRBJ2-3; 10 bases line up with TRBD1. The junction had 14 bases not matched to a gene; V was cut back by 4 bases and J by 4 bases. Per germline, CDR1 LGHNA and CDR2 YSLEER. The CDR3 runs 18 residues. The CDR3 sequence is CASSPEVGGDRGADTQYF. Here the CDR3 DNA reads TGCGCCAGCAGCCCGGAGGTAGGCGGGGACAGGGGCGCAGATACGCAGTATTTT.

V usage is TRBV5-1 and J usage is TRBJ2-3, with a tentative D call TRBD2 (6 bases). Germline V gene sequence: CDR1 SGHRS, CDR2 YFSETQ. The V and J ends lost 4 bases and 0 bases respectively, with 12 bases between them. This CDR3 is built from 15 residues. CDR3 in DNA: TGCGCCAGCAGCAGGACCGGGACTAGCACAGATACGCAGTATTTT. Its protein is CASSRTGTSTDTQYF.

This clone was detected once. The chain links TRBV5-1 to TRBJ2-6, with D maybe TRBD1 (6 bases). This CDR3 has 20 amino acids. The germline gives CDR1 SGHRS, CDR2 YFSETQ. The V end was cut by 4 bases, the J end by 0 bases, with 23 bases between. CDR3 sequence reads: CASSPRGQITQLSGANVLTF. DNA for the CDR3: TGCGCCAGCAGCCCCCGAGGACAGATAACTCAACTCTCTGGGGCCAACGTCCTGACTTTC.

The CDR3 DNA reads TGTGCCAGCAGTTTATCGAGCAGGGAAGGGGAGCAGTACTTC. Its protein product is CASSLSSREGEQYF. V is TRBV27 and J is TRBJ2-7; maybe TRBD1 (5 bases). Germline values: CDR1 MNHEY, CDR2 SMNVEV (reference sequence). The V and J ends lost 0 bases and 7 bases respectively, with 13 bases between them. This CDR3 contains 14 residues.

This clone was observed a handful of times. The gene calls are TRBV7-9 and TRBJ1-2; D is perhaps TRBD1 (5 bases). The V end lost 5 bases, the J end lost 2 bases, and 15 bases lay between the germline ends. The germline gives CDR1 SEHNR, CDR2 FQNEAQ (reference sequence). The CDR3 is 15 amino acids. The CDR3 nucleotides read TGTGCCAGCAGCCGATCAATTGGGGGGAACTATGGCTACACCTTC. Translation: CASSRSIGGNYGYTF.

The V call is TRBV30, the J call TRBJ2-3; 9 bases fit TRBD2. The length of the CDR3 is 17 residues. Germline values: CDR1 GTSNPN, CDR2 SVGIG (reference sequence). V lost 1 base and J lost 4; bases outside the gene matches: 12. The CDR3 region has the DNA TGTGCCTGGAGTGCTACGGGGAACGCGGGAGGGGCAGATACGCAGTATTTT. Translation gives CAWSATGNAGGADTQYF.

The V gene is TRBV6-1, the J gene TRBJ2-3, with 11 positions matching TRBD2. CDR1 MNHNS and CDR2 SASEGT come from the germline V gene. With V trimmed by 4 bases and J by 0 bases, 3 bases remained unmatched. The CDR3 contains 16 residues. The CDR3 DNA reads as TGTGCCAGCAGTGTAGGGACTAGCGGAAGCACAGATACGCAGTATTTT. This encodes CASSVGTSGSTDTQYF.

This chain joins TRBV6-1 and TRBJ2-2; D gene unclear. There are 13 residues in the CDR3. V shed 2 bases and J shed 4 bases, with 5 bases lying between them. Germline V gives CDR1 MNHNS, CDR2 SASEGT. In DNA, the CDR3 is TGTGCCAGCAGTGAATGGAGCACCGGGGAGCTGTTTTTT. Encoded protein: CASSEWSTGELFF.

The chain employs TRBV29-1 and TRBJ1-1; D unresolved. CDR3 size: 14 residues. Deletions cut 4 bases from V and 1 base from J, with 13 bases between. CDR1 and CDR2 (germline): SQVTM, ANQGSEA. DNA of the CDR3: TGCAGCGTTGCCCCCGGACTGAGGAACACTGAAGCTTTCTTT. Translating gives CSVAPGLRNTEAFF.

The V and J genes are TRBV19 and TRBJ2-2; D remains ambiguous. Trimming pared 7 bases from V and 6 bases from J, leaving 21 bases between. Per germline, CDR1 LNHDA and CDR2 SQIVND (reference sequence). The CDR3 runs to 16 residues. CDR3 in amino acids: CASTPPAVVGPGELFF. CDR3 sequence (DNA): TGTGCCAGTACCCCGCCGGCGGTTGTCGGTCCCGGGGAGCTGTTTTTT.

There are a few counts of this clone. This chain joins TRBV5-1 and TRBJ1-6, with 7 bases fitting TRBD1. Germline CDR1 is SGHRS and CDR2 is YFSETQ. This CDR3 is built from 14 residues. V lost 0 bases to trimming and J lost 10 bases; unmatched junction nucleotides: 4. CDR3 region: CASSLETGFSPLHF. DNA of the CDR3: TGCGCCAGCAGCTTGGAGACAGGGTTCTCACCCCTCCACTTT.

This clone appeared a few times. The chain employs TRBV9 and TRBJ1-3; D is unresolved. The germline V and J ends were trimmed by 2 bases and 4 bases, with 7 bases remaining between them. The germline CDR1 and CDR2 sequences are SGDLS and YYNGEE. The CDR3 consists of 13 residues. Written as DNA, the CDR3 is TGTGCCAGCAGCGTGGCAATCGGAAACACCATATATTTT. This codes for CASSVAIGNTIYF.

The chain joins TRBV10-3 to TRBJ1-5; 7 bases align to TRBD1. Trimming at V came to 5 bases and at J to 0 bases, leaving 7 bases not matched to a gene. CDR3 length: 16 residues. Germline V lookup: CDR1 ENHRY, CDR2 SYGVKD. The CDR3 nucleotides read TGTGCCATCAGTCGAGACAGGGCTGATAGCAATCAGCCCCAGCATTTT. As protein: CAISRDRADSNQPQHF.

The rearrangement joins TRBV7-8 to TRBJ2-5; D gene unclear. Per germline, CDR1 SGHVS and CDR2 FQNEAQ. Trimming took 6 bases from V and 5 from J, leaving 4 bases between them. CDR3 size: 10 residues. CDR3 in amino acids: CASRRETQYF. The DNA for the CDR3 is TGTGCCAGCAGGCGGGAGACCCAGTACTTC.

This clone was seen only once. The chain couples TRBV30 to TRBJ1-5; 7 bases align to TRBD1. CDR3 length: 13 residues. Germline V gene data show CDR1 as GTSNPN and CDR2 as SVGIG (reference sequence). V was pared by 3 bases and J by 5 bases, with 4 bases of the junction left unmatched. CDR3: CAWRGDSYQPQHF. DNA for the CDR3: TGTGCCTGGAGAGGGGACAGTTATCAGCCCCAGCATTTT.

The chain is built from TRBV23-1 and TRBJ2-5, with D unresolved. TRBV23-1 is filed as an ORF, its function uncertain. Deletions cut 3 bases from V and 12 bases from J, with 14 bases between. The CDR3 totals 12 residues. The CDR3 spells CASSHSTASEYF. Written as DNA, the CDR3 is TGCGCCAGCAGTCATTCCACAGCATCCGAGTACTTC.

The chain uses TRBV6-5 and TRBJ1-3; D not resolved. From germline, CDR1 is MNHEY and CDR2 SVGAGI. CDR3 size: 16 residues. The V and J ends lost 2 bases and 0 bases respectively, with 11 bases between them. CDR3 in amino acids: CASSYARPSSGNTIYF. Here the CDR3 DNA reads TGTGCCAGCAGTTACGCGCGGCCCAGCTCTGGAAACACCATATATTTT.

The V gene is TRBV15, the J gene TRBJ2-5; 9 nucleotides agree with TRBD2. The CDR3 is made up of 15 amino acids. The V gene end was trimmed by 0 bases and the J gene end by 5 bases; junction bases not matched to a gene: 4. Germline CDR1 is LNHNV and CDR2 is YYDKDF (reference sequence). CDR3 region: CATSRERGGYETQYF. The CDR3 nucleotides are TGTGCCACCAGCAGAGAGCGGGGGGGGTACGAGACCCAGTACTTC.